These 21 T cell receptor beta chains originate from one sample sequenced in a study of T cell responses to AZD1222 COVID-19 vaccine. Repertoires were generated with immunoSEQ multiplex PCR, while TCRdb's copy carries only in-frame clones and drops some. The table records approximately 220,000 clones, around 93% of them present only once. The specimen was peripheral blood, collected on day 0 of MenACWY control vaccination. Receptors were obtained from an adult in good health.

The chain recombines TRBV7-3 with TRBJ2-3; 13 positions match TRBD2. After removal of 5 bases from V and 1 base from J, the junction contained 6 bases not matched to a gene. Germline CDR1 and CDR2: SGHTA and FQGTGA. The CDR3 is 17 residues long. The CDR3: CASSVGTSGVRTDTQYF. In DNA, the CDR3 is TGTGCCAGCAGCGTCGGGACTAGCGGGGTCCGCACAGATACGCAGTATTTT.

The gene calls are TRBV6-1 and TRBJ1-5; D is uncertain. Germline V lookup: CDR1 MNHNS, CDR2 SASEGT. This CDR3 contains 15 residues. With 0 bases removed from V and 8 bases from J, the gap between germline ends came to 14 bases. In nucleotides, the CDR3 is TGTGCCAGCAGTGAAGCAGGGTCGGGCCGCGAGCCCCAGCATTTT. It yields the protein CASSEAGSGREPQHF.

V usage is TRBV30 and J usage is TRBJ2-7, with D maybe TRBD1 (6 bases). The germline V and J ends were trimmed by 0 bases and 1 base, with 10 bases remaining between them. Germline CDR1 is GTSNPN and CDR2 is SVGIG (reference sequence). The CDR3 loop spans 14 amino acids. CDR3 region: CAWSVGGHSYEQYF. In nucleotides, the CDR3 is TGTGCCTGGAGTGTTGGGGGACATTCCTACGAGCAGTACTTC.

The chain carries TRBV3-1 (or the pseudogene TRBV3-2) and TRBJ2-1; 7 positions match TRBD2. Trimming at V came to 4 bases and at J to 12 bases, leaving 12 bases not matched to a gene. The CDR3 spans 14 residues. Germline V gene lookup returns CDR1 LGHDT and CDR2 YNNKEL (reference sequence). The CDR3 protein is CASSLLGGPGVQFF. The CDR3 DNA reads as TGTGCCAGCAGCCTCCTGGGAGGGCCTGGTGTGCAGTTCTTC.

V is TRBV12-3 or TRBV12-4 and J is TRBJ2-4, with 11 bases lining up with TRBD2. V was clipped by 5 bases and J by 6 bases; unmatched bases: 0. The CDR3 is made up of 13 amino acids. Here the CDR3 DNA reads TGTGCCAGCAGTGGACTAGCGGGAAACATTCAGTACTTC. Its protein is CASSGLAGNIQYF.

This sequence joins TRBV5-4 and TRBJ1-6; D call uncertain. This CDR3 has 15 amino acids. The germline gives CDR1 SGHNT, CDR2 YYREEE (reference sequence). V was pared by 0 bases and J by 7 bases, with 11 bases between. Written as DNA, the CDR3 is TGTGCCAGCAGCTTGGCGTCCCGGGGAAATTCACCCCTCCACTTT. Translating gives CASSLASRGNSPLHF.

This clone showed up just once. J is TRBJ2-1 and V is TRBV6-5, with D perhaps matching TRBD2 (6 bases). Trimming left V 7 bases short and J 7 bases short, with 17 bases between. CDR1 and CDR2 from the germline V gene are MNHEY and SVGAGI. The CDR3 has 14 amino acids. CDR3 in amino acids: CASTEDGGRNEQFF. In DNA form, the CDR3 reads TGTGCCAGCACCGAGGACGGGGGAAGAAATGAGCAGTTCTTC.

This chain joins TRBV29-1 and TRBJ2-1, with D tentatively TRBD1 (6 bases). Germline V gene lookup returns CDR1 SQVTM and CDR2 ANQGSEA. The V end lost 4 bases, the J end lost 9 bases, and 19 bases lay between the germline ends. This CDR3 is 14 amino acids long. CDR3 sequence reads: CSVVGQGIFSEQFF. Here the CDR3 DNA reads TGCAGCGTTGTCGGTCAGGGGATCTTTAGTGAGCAGTTCTTC.

This chain uses TRBV4-2 with TRBJ1-1; no reliable D call. This CDR3 has 18 residues. V shed 0 bases and J shed 3 bases, with 20 bases lying between them. The germline CDR1 and CDR2 sequences are LGHNA and YNFKEQ. The CDR3 bases are TGTGCCAGCAGCCAAGATCAAGCCGACCGGCTACGCGACACTGAAGCTTTCTTT. Protein: CASSQDQADRLRDTEAFF.

The rearrangement uses TRBV4-1 and TRBJ1-4, with D tentatively TRBD1 (6 bases). CDR3 length equals 15 residues. Germline CDR1 and CDR2: MGHRA and YSYEKL. V was shortened by 4 bases and J by 1 base, with 10 bases between the two germline ends. The CDR3 nucleotides read TGCGCCAGCAGCCCGGAACAGGGAACTAATGAAAAACTGTTTTTT. It encodes CASSPEQGTNEKLFF.

The gene calls are TRBV6-2 or TRBV6-3 and TRBJ1-6; D remains unclear. Germline V gene sequence: CDR1 MNHEY, CDR2 SVGEGT. The CDR3 has 14 residues. V was shortened by 2 bases and J by 4 bases, with 6 bases between the two germline ends. The CDR3 coding sequence is TGTGCCAGCAGTTACAGGGAATATAATTCACCCCTCCACTTT. Translating it yields CASSYREYNSPLHF.

The chain combines TRBV19 with TRBJ1-2; D is unresolved. The CDR3 runs to 15 residues. Trimming cost V 0 bases and J 3 bases, with 11 bases left between them. The germline CDR1 and CDR2 sequences are LNHDA and SQIVND (reference sequence). The chain's CDR3 is CASSIEAGKYYGYTF. DNA for the CDR3: TGTGCCAGTAGTATAGAGGCGGGTAAATACTATGGCTACACCTTC.

This clone was counted a few times. The CDR3 here is CASSSEKKLFF. DNA for the CDR3: TGTGCCAGCAGCTCAGAGAAAAAACTGTTTTTT. The rearrangement links TRBV7-9 to TRBJ1-4; D ambiguous. V gave up 4 bases and J gave up 9 bases, with 6 bases separating them. The CDR3 contains 11 residues. The germline V gene encodes CDR1 SEHNR and CDR2 FQNEAQ (reference sequence).

This clone has only one observation. This specimen includes other DNA sequences encoding the same CDR3. The rearrangement joins TRBV6-5 to TRBJ1-2; D unresolved. V was trimmed by 0 bases and J by 0 bases, leaving 8 bases between them. Germline-derived CDR1 and CDR2 are MNHEY and SVGAGI. The CDR3 has 15 residues. The DNA for the CDR3 is TGTGCCAGCAGTTACTCGGCAGCCACTAACTATGGCTACACCTTC. This codes for CASSYSAATNYGYTF.

The chain employs TRBV7-2 and TRBJ2-7; no definite D call. CDR1 is SGHTA, CDR2 FQGNSA, per germline. The CDR3 extends over 12 amino acids. Trimming stripped 4 bases from V and 2 bases from J, with 6 bases between. In DNA form, the CDR3 reads TGTGCCAGCAGCTCCACCCCCTACGAGCAGTACTTC. This codes for CASSSTPYEQYF.

V gene TRBV3-1 (or the pseudogene TRBV3-2) combines with J gene TRBJ2-7; 9 bases match TRBD1. This CDR3 region has 16 residues. The junction had 14 bases not matched to a gene; V was cut back by 4 bases and J by 7 bases. Germline V gene sequence: CDR1 LGHDT, CDR2 YNNKEL (reference sequence). The CDR3 is CASSPKQYRGRWEQYF. As DNA, the CDR3 is TGTGCCAGCAGCCCCAAACAATACAGGGGGCGCTGGGAGCAGTACTTC.

The CDR3 nucleotides are TGTGCCAGCAGTTTCAGCGGAGTTAGCACAGATACGCAGTATTTT. Protein product: CASSFSGVSTDTQYF. The chain employs TRBV28 and TRBJ2-3; a weak D match, TRBD2 (5 bases). The CDR3 totals 15 residues. Trimming pared 3 bases from V and 0 bases from J, leaving 10 bases between. Per the germline V gene, CDR1 is MDHEN and CDR2 is SYDVKM.

The rearrangement joins TRBV3-1 (or the pseudogene TRBV3-2) to TRBJ1-1; D is possibly TRBD1 (5 bases). CDR3 length: 12 amino acids. Trimming pared 6 bases from V and 7 bases from J, leaving 12 bases between. Germline assignment: CDR1 LGHDT and CDR2 YNNKEL (reference sequence). CDR3 coding DNA: TGTGCCAGCAGGTGGGGCGCGAATGAAGCTTTCTTT. Protein sequence: CASRWGANEAFF.

This chain links TRBV2 with TRBJ2-3, with D tentatively TRBD1 or TRBD2 (5 bases each). The length of the CDR3 is 13 residues. Trimming stripped 7 bases from V and 1 base from J, with 9 bases between. Germline V gene sequence: CDR1 SNHLY, CDR2 FYNNEI. CDR3 amino acids: CASTRDRTDTQYF. The CDR3 DNA reads as TGTGCCAGCACCCGGGACCGCACAGATACGCAGTATTTT.

The chain employs TRBV5-5 and TRBJ1-1; 9 bases map to TRBD1. Looked up from germline, CDR1 is SGHKS and CDR2 is YYEKEE (reference sequence). The CDR3 covers 14 residues. Unmatched junction bases numbered 3, after V lost 4 bases and J lost 2 bases. DNA of the CDR3: TGTGCCAGCAGCGTGGGACAGGGAAACACTGAAGCTTTCTTT. Amino acids: CASSVGQGNTEAFF.

For the CDR3, the DNA is TGTGCCTGGAGTGTCGGAGGGGGCCGAGAGACCCAGTACTTC. Its translation: CAWSVGGGRETQYF. The gene calls are TRBV30 and TRBJ2-5, with D possibly being TRBD1 (7 bases). Deletions cut 0 bases from V and 4 bases from J, with 12 bases between. CDR3 length: 14 amino acids. Germline V gene data show CDR1 as GTSNPN and CDR2 as SVGIG (reference sequence).